This TCR beta chain was sequenced in a study of blood T cells in healthy people across ages. This clonotype was detected only once. The authors ran a second PCR of about 6 to 11 cycles using a sample-barcoded 5' primer and a J-beta primer mix. Using its own MiXCR run on the 5' RACE reads, TCRdb lists one record per CDR3 protein. Of approximately 1,100,000 distinct CDR3 sequences in the sample, 45% were seen once. Peripheral blood, roughly 9.1 milliliters per donor, was collected. RNA extraction gave at least 5.5 micrograms of total RNA per sample. The V segment lost 0 bases and the J segment 1 base; nucleotides outside the gene matches: 8. The CDR3 contains 18 residues. Germline V gene sequence: CDR1 SGDLS, CDR2 YYNGEE.

This sequence was found in an older woman in good health. The sequencing sample was made of blood. V and J are TRBV9 and TRBJ2-1; 9 bases are a match to TRBD2. The CDR3 sequence is CASSVEPPGLASYNEQFF. The CDR3 DNA reads TGTGCCAGCAGCGTAGAACCACCGGGACTAGCTTCCTACAATGAGCAGTTCTTC. Combining the CDR3 with reference TRBV9 and TRBJ2-1 gives the whole variable domain DSGVTQTPKHLITATGQRVTLRCSPRSGDLSVYWYQQSLDQGLQFLIQYYNGEERAKGNILERFSAQQFPDLHSELNLSSLELGDSALYFCASSVEPPGLASYNEQFFGPGTRLTVL.